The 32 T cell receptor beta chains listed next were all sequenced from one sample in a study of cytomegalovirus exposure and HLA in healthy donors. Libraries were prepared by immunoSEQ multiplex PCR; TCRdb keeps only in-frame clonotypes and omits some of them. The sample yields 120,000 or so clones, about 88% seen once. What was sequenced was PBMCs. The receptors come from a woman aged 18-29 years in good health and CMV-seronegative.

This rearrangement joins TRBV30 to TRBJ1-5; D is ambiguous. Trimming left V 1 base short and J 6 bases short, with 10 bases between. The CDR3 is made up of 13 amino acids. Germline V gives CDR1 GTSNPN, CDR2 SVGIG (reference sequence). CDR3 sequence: CAWSGTALQPQHF. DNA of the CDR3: TGTGCCTGGAGTGGCACCGCACTTCAGCCCCAGCATTTT.

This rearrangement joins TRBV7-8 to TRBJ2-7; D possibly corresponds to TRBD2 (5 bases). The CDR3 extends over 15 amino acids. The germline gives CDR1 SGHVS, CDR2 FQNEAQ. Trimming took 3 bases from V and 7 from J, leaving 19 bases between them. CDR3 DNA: TGTGCCAGCAGCTTGACCGGGGTGAGGTTGTGGGAGCAGTACTTC. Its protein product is CASSLTGVRLWEQYF.

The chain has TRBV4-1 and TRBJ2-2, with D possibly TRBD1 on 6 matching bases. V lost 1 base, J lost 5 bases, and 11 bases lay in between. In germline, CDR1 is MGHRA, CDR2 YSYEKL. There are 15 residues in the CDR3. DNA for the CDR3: TGCGCCAGCAGCCAAGTAGGACAGTGGACCGGGGAGCTGTTTTTT. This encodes CASSQVGQWTGELFF.

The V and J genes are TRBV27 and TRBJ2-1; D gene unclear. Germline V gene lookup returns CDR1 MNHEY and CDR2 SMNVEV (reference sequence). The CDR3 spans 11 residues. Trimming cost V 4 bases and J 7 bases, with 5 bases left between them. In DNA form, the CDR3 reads TGTGCCAGCAGTTCCCTTAATGAGCAGTTCTTC. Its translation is CASSSLNEQFF.

Here the CDR3 DNA reads TGTGCCAGTAGTATGGCCTTCCCTCAGTCCGGCTACACCTTC. It codes for CASSMAFPQSGYTF. The chain carries TRBV19 and TRBJ1-2; the D is unclear. The V end was cut by 3 bases, the J end by 8 bases, with 16 bases between. Germline CDR1 and CDR2: LNHDA and SQIVND (reference sequence). The length of the CDR3 is 14 residues.

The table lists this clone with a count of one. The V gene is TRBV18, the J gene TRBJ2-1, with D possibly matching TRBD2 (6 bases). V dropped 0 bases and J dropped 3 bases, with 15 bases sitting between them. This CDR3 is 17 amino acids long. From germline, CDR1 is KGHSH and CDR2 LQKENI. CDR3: CASSPPTRDSFYNEQFF. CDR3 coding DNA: TGTGCCAGCTCACCACCGACACGGGACTCCTTCTACAATGAGCAGTTCTTC.

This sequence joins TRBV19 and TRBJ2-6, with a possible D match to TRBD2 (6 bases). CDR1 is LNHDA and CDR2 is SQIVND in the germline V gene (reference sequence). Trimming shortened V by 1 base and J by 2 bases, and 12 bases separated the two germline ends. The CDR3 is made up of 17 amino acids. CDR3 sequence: CASSIAVGGAGANVLTF. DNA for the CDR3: TGTGCCAGTAGTATAGCGGTCGGAGGGGCTGGGGCCAACGTCCTGACTTTC. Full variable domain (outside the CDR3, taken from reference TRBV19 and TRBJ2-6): DGGITQSPKYLFRKEGQNVTLSCEQNLNHDAMYWYRQDPGQGLRLIYYSQIVNDFQKGDIAEGYSVSREKKESFPLTVTSAQKNPTAFYLCASSIAVGGAGANVLTFGAGSRLTVL.

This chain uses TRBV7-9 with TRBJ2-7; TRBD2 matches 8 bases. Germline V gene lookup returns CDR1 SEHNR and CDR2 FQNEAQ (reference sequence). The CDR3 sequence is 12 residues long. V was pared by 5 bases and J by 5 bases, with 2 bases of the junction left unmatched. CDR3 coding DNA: TGTGCCAGCAGCCGAGCGGGGGACGAGCAGTACGTC. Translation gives CASSRAGDEQYV.

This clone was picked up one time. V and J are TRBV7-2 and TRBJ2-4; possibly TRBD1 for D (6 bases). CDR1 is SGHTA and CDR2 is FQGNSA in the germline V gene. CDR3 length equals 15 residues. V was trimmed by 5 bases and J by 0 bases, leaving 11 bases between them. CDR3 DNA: TGTGCCAGCAGCGTAAAACAGGGAGCCAAAAACATTCAGTACTTC. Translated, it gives CASSVKQGAKNIQYF.

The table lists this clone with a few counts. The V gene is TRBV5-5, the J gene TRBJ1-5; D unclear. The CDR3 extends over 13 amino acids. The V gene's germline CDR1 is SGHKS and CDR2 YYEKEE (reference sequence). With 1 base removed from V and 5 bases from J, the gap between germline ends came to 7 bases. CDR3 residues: CASSLSADQPQHF. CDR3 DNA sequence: TGTGCCAGCAGCTTGTCGGCGGATCAGCCCCAGCATTTT.

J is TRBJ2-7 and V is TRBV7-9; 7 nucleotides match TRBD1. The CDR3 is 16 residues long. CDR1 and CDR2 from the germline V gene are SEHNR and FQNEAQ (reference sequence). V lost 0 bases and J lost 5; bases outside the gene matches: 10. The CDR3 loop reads CASSLARVGGIHEQYF. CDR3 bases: TGTGCCAGCAGCTTAGCGCGTGTAGGGGGCATCCACGAGCAGTACTTC.

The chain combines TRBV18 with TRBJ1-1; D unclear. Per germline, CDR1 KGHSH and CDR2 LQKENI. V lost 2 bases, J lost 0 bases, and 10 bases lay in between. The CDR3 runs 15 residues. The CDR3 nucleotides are TGTGCCAGCTCACCATCTGAGGGAGTGAACACTGAAGCTTTCTTT. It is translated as CASSPSEGVNTEAFF.

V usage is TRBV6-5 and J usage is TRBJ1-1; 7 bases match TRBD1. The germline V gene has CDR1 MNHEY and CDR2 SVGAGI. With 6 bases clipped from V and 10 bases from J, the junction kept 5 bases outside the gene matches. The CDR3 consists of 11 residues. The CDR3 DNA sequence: TGTGCCAGCAGCCGGACAGGACTAGCTTTCTTT. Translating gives CASSRTGLAFF.

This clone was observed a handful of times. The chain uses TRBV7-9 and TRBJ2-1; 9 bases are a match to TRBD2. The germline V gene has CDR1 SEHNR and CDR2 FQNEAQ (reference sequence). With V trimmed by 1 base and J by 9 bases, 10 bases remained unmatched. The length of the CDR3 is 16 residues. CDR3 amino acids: CASSLEVGLAGSEQFF. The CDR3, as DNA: TGTGCCAGCAGCTTAGAGGTAGGCCTAGCGGGATCTGAGCAGTTCTTC.

This chain's CDR3 is CASSPNLGQQETQYF. CDR3 nucleotides: TGTGCCAGCAGCCCAAACCTCGGACAGCAAGAGACCCAGTACTTC. The V call is TRBV11-2, the J call TRBJ2-5; weak D call: TRBD1 (6 bases). The V gene lost 5 bases and the J gene lost 2 bases, with 15 bases spanning the gap. The CDR3 runs 15 residues. Looked up from germline, CDR1 is SGHAT and CDR2 is FQNNGV.

The CDR3 spells CASSLSTGSYGYTF. The CDR3 DNA is TGTGCCAGCAGTTTATCGACAGGAAGTTATGGCTACACCTTC. The rearrangement uses TRBV28 and TRBJ1-2; possibly TRBD1 for D (6 bases). V was cut by 1 base and J by 5 bases, with 11 bases left in between. Germline CDR1 and CDR2: MDHEN and SYDVKM. The CDR3 runs 14 residues.

The CDR3: CASSAHPIAGSGNTIYF. The CDR3 DNA reads as TGTGCCAGCAGCGCCCACCCGATCGCAGGCTCTGGAAACACCATATATTTT. The chain couples TRBV11-2 to TRBJ1-3; unclear D gene. The CDR3 runs to 17 residues. V was trimmed by 5 bases and J by 0 bases, leaving 17 bases between them. CDR1 SGHAT and CDR2 FQNNGV come from the germline V gene.

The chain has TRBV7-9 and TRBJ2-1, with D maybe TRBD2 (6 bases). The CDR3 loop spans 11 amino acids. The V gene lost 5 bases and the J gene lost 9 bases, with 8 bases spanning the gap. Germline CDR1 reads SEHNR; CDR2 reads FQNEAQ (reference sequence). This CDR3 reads CASSIGGEQFF. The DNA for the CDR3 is TGTGCCAGCAGCATCGGGGGTGAGCAGTTCTTC.

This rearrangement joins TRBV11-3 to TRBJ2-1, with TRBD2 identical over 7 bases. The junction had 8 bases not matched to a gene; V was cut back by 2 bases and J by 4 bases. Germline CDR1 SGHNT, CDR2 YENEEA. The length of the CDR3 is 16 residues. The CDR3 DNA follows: TGTGCCAGCAGCTTAACCGGCGGGAGCGGGTACAATGAGCAGTTCTTC. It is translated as CASSLTGGSGYNEQFF. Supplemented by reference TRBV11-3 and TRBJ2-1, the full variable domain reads EAGVVQSPRYKIIEKKQPVAFWCNPISGHNTLYWYLQNLGQGPELLIRYENEEAVDDSQLPKDRFSAERLKGVDSTLKIQPAELGDSAVYLCASSLTGGSGYNEQFFGPGTRLTVL.

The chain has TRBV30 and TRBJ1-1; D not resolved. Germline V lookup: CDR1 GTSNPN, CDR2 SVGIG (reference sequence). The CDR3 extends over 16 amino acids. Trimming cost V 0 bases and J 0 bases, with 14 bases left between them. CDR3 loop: CAWSVLVRGLNTEAFF. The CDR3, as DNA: TGTGCCTGGAGTGTATTGGTTAGAGGTTTGAACACTGAAGCTTTCTTT.

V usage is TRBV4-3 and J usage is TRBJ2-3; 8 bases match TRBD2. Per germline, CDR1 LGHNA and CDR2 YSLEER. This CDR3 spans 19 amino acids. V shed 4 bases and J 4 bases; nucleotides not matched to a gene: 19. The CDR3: CASSPSNAPEAGVADTQYF. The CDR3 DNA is TGCGCCAGCAGCCCCTCAAATGCCCCCGAAGCGGGAGTTGCAGATACGCAGTATTTT.

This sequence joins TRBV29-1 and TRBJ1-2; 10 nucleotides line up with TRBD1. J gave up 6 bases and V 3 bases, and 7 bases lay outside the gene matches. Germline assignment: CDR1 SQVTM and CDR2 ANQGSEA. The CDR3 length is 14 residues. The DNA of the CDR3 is TGCAGCGTTGAGCTTTGGGACAGGGGCGATGGCTACACCTTC. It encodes CSVELWDRGDGYTF.

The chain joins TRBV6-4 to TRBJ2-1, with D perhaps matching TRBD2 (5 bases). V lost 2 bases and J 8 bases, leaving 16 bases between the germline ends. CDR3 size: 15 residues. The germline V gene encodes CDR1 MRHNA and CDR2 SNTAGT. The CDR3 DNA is TGTGCCAGCAGTGACAATACGGGAACTTCTCATGAGCAGTTCTTC. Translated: CASSDNTGTSHEQFF.

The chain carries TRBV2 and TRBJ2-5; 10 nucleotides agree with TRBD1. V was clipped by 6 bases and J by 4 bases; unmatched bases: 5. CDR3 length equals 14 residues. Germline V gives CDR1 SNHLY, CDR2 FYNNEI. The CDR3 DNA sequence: TGTGCCAGCAGAGCCGGGACAGGGGTAGAGACCCAGTACTTC. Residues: CASRAGTGVETQYF.

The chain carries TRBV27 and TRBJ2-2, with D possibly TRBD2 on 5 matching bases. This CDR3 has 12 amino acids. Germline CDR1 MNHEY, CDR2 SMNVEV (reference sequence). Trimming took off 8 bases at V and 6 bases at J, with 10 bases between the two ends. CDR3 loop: CASALVPGELFF. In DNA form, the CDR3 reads TGTGCCAGCGCACTAGTCCCCGGGGAGCTGTTTTTT.

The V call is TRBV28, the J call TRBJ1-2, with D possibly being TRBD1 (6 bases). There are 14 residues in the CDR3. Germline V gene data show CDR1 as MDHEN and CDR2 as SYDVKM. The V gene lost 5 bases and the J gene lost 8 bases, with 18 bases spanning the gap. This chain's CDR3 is CASSLSSGVYGYTF. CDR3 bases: TGTGCCAGCAGTCTAAGTTCAGGGGTCTACGGCTACACCTTC.

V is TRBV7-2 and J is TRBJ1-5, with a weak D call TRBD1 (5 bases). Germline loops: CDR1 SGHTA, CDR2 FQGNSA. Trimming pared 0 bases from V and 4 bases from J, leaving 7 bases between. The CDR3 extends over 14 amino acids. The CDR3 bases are TGTGCCAGCAGCTTAGCGCACAGGAATCAGCCCCAGCATTTT. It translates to CASSLAHRNQPQHF.

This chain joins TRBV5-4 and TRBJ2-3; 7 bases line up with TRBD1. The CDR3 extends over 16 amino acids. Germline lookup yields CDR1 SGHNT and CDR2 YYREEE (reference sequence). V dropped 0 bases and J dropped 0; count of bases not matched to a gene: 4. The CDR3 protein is CASSLGTGVSTDTQYF. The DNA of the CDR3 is TGTGCCAGCAGCTTGGGAACAGGGGTTAGCACAGATACGCAGTATTTT.

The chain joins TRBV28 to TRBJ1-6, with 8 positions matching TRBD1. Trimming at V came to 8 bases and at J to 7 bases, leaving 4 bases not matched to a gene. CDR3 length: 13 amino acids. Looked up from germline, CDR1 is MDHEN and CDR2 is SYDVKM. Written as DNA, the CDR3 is TGTGCCAGCGTGGGACAGGAGAATTCACCCCTCCACTTT. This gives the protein CASVGQENSPLHF. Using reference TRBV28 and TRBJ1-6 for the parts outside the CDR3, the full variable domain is DVKVTQSSRYLVKRTGEKVFLECVQDMDHENMFWYRQDPGLGLRLIYFSYDVKMKEKGDIPEGYSVSREKKERFSLILESASTNQTSMYLCASVGQENSPLHFGNGTRLTVT.

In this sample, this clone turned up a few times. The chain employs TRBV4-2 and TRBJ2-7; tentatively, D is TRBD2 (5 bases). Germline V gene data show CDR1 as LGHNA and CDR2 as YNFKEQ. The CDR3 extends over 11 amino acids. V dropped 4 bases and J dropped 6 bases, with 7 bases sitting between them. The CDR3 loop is CASSRRGEQYF. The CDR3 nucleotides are TGTGCCAGCAGCCGCCGGGGCGAGCAGTACTTC.

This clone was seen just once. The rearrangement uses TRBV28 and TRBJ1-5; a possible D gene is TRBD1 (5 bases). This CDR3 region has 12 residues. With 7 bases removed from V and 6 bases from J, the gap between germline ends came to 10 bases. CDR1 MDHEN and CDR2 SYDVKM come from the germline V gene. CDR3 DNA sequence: TGTGCCAGCACCCAGGGAACTCAGCCCCAGCATTTT. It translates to CASTQGTQPQHF.

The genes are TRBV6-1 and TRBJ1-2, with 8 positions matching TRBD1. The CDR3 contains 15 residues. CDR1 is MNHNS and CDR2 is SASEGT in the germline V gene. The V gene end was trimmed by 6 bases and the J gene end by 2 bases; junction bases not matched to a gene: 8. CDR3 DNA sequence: TGTGCCAGCAGCTTGTGGACAGGGAACAACTATGGCTACACCTTC. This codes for CASSLWTGNNYGYTF.